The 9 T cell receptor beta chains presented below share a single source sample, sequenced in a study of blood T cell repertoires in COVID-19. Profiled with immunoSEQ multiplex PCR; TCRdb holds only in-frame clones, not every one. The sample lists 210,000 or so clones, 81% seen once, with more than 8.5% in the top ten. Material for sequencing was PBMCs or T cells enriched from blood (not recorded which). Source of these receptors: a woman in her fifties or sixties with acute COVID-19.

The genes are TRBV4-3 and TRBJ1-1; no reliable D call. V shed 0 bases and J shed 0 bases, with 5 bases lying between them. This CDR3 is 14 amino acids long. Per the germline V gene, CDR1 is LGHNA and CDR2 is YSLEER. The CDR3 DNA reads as TGCGCCAGCAGCCAAGAACACCTGAACACTGAAGCTTTCTTT. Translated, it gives CASSQEHLNTEAFF.

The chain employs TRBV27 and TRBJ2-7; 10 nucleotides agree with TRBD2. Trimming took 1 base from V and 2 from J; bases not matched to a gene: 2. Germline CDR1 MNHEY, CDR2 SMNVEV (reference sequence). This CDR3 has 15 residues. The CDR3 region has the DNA TGTGCCAGCAGTTTATTAGCGGGGGGCACCTACGAGCAGTACTTC. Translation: CASSLLAGGTYEQYF.

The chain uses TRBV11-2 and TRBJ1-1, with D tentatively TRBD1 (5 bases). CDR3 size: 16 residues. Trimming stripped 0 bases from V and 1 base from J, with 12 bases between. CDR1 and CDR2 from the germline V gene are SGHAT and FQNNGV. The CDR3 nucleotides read TGTGCCAGCAGCTTAGATATCCAGGGATGGAACACTGAAGCTTTCTTT. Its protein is CASSLDIQGWNTEAFF.

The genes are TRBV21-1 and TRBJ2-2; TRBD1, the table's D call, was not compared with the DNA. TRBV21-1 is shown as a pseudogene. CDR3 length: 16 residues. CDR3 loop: CASSTWTGLDTGELFF. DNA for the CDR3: TGTGCCAGCAGCACCTGGACAGGCCTGGACACCGGGGAGCTGTTTTTT.

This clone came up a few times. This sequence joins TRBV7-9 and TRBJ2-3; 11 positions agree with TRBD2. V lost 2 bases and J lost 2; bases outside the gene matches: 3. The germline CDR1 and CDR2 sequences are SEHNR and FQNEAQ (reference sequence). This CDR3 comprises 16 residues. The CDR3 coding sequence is TGTGCCAGCAGCTTACCTAGCGGGGGGCACACAGATACGCAGTATTTT. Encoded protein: CASSLPSGGHTDTQYF.

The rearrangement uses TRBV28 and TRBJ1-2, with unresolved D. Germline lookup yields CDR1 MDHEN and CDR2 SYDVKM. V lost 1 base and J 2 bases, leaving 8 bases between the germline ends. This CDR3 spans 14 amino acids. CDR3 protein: CASSLSQANYGYTF. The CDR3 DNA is TGTGCCAGCAGTTTATCCCAGGCAAACTATGGCTACACCTTC.

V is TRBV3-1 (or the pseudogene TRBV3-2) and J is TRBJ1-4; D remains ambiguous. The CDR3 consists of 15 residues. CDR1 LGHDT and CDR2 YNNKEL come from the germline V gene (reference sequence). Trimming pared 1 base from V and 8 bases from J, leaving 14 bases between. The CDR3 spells CASSQAPQALEKLFF. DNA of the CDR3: TGTGCCAGCAGCCAAGCCCCCCAGGCGCTAGAAAAACTGTTTTTT.

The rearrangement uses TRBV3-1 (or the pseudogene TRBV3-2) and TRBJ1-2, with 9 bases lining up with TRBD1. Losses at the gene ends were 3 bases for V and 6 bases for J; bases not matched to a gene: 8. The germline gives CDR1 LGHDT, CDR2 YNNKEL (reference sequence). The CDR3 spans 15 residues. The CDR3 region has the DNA TGTGCCAGCAGCCAGTTACAGGGGGCGCCTAATGGCTACACCTTC. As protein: CASSQLQGAPNGYTF.

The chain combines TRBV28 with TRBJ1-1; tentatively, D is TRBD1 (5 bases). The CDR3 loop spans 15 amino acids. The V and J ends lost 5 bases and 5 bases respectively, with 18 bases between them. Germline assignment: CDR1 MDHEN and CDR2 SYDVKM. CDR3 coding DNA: TGTGCCAGCAGTCCCCGGGGGGGGTTTATGACTGAAGCTTTCTTT. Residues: CASSPRGGFMTEAFF.